This TCR beta chain was recovered during a study of blood T cell repertoires in COVID-19. For the study at large: Spain, Italy and the United States supplied samples that represented acute and convalescent COVID-19. Sample material is recorded as cDNA or gDNA derived from T cells, B-cell-depleted T cells, or PBMCs.

Looked up from germline, CDR1 is SGHNT and CDR2 is YYREEE (reference sequence). The CDR3 has 16 amino acids. V was pared by 3 bases and J by 8 bases, with 13 bases of the junction left unmatched. Original processing notes: It was from reference gene primer amplification that nucleated cell counts were estimated. This table comes from immunoSEQ multiplex PCR, and its TCRdb copy is limited to in-frame clones, with some not included. Clone size and V and J calls were adopted from that table, with D and trimming inferred from the DNA. The sample gives fewer than 90,000 clones, about 78% of which show up once; 14% is in the top ten.

Sequences were obtained from peripheral blood. The TCR was taken from an elderly woman with acute or convalescent COVID-19. The chain recombines TRBV5-4 with TRBJ2-1; TRBD2 matches 8 bases. The CDR3 DNA is TGTGCCAGCAGCTCCGTGGAACGGGGGGGCAGTGATGAGCAGTTCTTC. It encodes CASSSVERGGSDEQFF.